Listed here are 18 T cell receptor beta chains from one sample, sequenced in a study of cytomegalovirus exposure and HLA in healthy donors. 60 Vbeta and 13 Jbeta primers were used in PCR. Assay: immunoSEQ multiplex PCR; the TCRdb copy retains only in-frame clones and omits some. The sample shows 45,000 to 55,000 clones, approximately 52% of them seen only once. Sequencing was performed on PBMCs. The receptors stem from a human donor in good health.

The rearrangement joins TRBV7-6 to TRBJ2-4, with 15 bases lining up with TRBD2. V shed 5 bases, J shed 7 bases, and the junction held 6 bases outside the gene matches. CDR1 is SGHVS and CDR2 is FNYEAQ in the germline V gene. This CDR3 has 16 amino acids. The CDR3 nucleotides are TGTGCCAGCAGCAGAGGGACTAGCGGGGGGCAGAACATTCAGTACTTC. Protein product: CASSRGTSGGQNIQYF. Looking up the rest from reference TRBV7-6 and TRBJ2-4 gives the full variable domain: GAGVSQSPRYKVTKRGQDVALRCDPISGHVSLYWYRQALGQGPEFLTYFNYEAQQDKSGLPNDRFSAERPEGSISTLTIQRTEQRDSAMYRCASSRGTSGGQNIQYFGAGTRLSVL.

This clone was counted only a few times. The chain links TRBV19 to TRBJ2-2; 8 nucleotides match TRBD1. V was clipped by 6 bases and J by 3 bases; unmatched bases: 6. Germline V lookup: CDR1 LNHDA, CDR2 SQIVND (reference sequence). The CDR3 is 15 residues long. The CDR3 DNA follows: TGTGCCAGTAGCCTGGGACAGGCGGACACCGGGGAGCTGTTTTTT. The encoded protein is CASSLGQADTGELFF.

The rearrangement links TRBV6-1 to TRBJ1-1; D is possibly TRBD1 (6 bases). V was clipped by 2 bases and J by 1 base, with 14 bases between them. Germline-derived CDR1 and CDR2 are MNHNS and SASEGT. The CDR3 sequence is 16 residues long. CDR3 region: CASSERGGRGNTEAFF. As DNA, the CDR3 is TGTGCCAGCAGTGAAAGGGGGGGGAGGGGGAACACTGAAGCTTTCTTT.

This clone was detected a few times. CDR3 in amino acids: CATAGSLETQYF. The DNA of the CDR3 is TGTGCCACCGCCGGGAGTTTGGAGACCCAGTACTTC. The chain has TRBV2 and TRBJ2-5; a possible D gene is TRBD2 (6 bases). V lost 10 bases, J lost 5 bases, and 14 bases lay in between. CDR1 and CDR2 (germline): SNHLY, FYNNEI. The CDR3 is 12 amino acids.

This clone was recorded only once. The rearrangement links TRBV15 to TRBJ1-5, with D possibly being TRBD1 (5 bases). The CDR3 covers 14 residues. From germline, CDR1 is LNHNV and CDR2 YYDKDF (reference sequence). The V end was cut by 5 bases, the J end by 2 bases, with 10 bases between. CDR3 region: CATSGQGGNQPQHF. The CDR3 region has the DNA TGTGCCACCAGCGGCCAGGGTGGCAATCAGCCCCAGCATTTT.

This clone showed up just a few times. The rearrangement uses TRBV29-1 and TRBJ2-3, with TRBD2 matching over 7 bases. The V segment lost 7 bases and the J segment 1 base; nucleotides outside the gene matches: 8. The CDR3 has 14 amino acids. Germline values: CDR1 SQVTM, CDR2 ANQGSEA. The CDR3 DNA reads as TGCAGCGCCGTGGGAGGGTCGGGCACAGATACGCAGTATTTT. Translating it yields CSAVGGSGTDTQYF.

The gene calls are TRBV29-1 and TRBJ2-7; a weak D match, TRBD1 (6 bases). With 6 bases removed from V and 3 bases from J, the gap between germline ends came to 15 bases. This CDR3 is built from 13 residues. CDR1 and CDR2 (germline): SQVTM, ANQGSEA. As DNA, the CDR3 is TGCAGCGTCGTACCCGCAGGGGACTACGAGCAGTACTTC. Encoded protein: CSVVPAGDYEQYF.

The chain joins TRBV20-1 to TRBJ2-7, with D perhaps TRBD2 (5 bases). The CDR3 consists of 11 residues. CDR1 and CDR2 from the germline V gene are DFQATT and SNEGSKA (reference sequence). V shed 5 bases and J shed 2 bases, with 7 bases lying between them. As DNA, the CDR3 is TGCAGTGCTGAGGGAACCTACGAGCAGTACTTC. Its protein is CSAEGTYEQYF.

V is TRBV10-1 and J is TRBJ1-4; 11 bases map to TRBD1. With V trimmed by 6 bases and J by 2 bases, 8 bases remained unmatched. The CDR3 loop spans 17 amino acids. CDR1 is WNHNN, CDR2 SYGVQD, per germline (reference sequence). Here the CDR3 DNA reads TGCGCCAGCAGAACCGGGACAGGGGGTGGGACTAATGAAAAACTGTTTTTT. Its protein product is CASRTGTGGGTNEKLFF.

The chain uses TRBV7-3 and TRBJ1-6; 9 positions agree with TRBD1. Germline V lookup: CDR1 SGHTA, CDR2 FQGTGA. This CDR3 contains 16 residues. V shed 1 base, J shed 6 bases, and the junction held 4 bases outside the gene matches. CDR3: CASSLNAGQGNSPLHF. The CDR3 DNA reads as TGTGCCAGCAGCTTAAACGCGGGACAGGGTAATTCACCCCTCCACTTT.

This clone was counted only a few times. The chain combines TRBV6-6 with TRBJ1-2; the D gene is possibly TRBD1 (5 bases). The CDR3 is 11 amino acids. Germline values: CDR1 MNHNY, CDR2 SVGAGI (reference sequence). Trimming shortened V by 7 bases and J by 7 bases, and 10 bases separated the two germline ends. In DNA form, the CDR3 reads TGTGCCAGCACGTCGACAGTTGGCTACACCTTC. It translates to CASTSTVGYTF.

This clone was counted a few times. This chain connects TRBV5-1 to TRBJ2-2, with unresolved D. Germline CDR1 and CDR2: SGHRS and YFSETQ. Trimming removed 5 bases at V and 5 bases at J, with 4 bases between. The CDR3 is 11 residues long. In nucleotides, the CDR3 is TGCGCCAGCAGGGAGACCGGGGAGCTGTTTTTT. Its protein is CASRETGELFF. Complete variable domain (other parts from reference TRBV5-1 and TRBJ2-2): KAGVTQTPRYLIKTRGQQVTLSCSPISGHRSVSWYQQTPGQGLQFLFEYFSETQRNKGNFPGRFSGRQFSNSRSEMNVSTLELGDSALYLCASRETGELFFGEGSRLTVL.

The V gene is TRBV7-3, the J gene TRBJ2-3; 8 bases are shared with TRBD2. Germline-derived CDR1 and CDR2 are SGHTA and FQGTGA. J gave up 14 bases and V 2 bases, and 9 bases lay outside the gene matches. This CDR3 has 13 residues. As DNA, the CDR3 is TGTGCCAGCAGCTTAGGCTTGTCGGGGGGGCTGTATTTT. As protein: CASSLGLSGGLYF.

The CDR3 is CASSPLVPTTEAFF. The CDR3 nucleotides read TGTGCCAGCTCACCATTAGTCCCTACCACTGAAGCTTTCTTT. This chain uses TRBV18 with TRBJ1-1; D unresolved. The CDR3 length is 14 residues. Trimming stripped 2 bases from V and 4 bases from J, with 11 bases between. The germline gives CDR1 KGHSH, CDR2 LQKENI.

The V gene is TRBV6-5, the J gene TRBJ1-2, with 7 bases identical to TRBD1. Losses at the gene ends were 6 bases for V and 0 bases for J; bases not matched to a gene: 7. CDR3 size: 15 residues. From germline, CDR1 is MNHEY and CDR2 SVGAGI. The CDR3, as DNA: TGTGCCAGCAGGCTTAATCAGGGGGCTAACTATGGCTACACCTTC. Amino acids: CASRLNQGANYGYTF.

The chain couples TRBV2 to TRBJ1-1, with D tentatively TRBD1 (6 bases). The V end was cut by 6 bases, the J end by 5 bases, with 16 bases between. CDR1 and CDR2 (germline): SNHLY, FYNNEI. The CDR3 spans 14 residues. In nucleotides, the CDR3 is TGTGCCAGCAGCTTAGAACAGGGCTATACTGAAGCTTTCTTT. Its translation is CASSLEQGYTEAFF. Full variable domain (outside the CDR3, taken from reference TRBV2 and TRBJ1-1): EPEVTQTPSHQVTQMGQEVILRCVPISNHLYFYWYRQILGQKVEFLVSFYNNEISEKSEIFDDQFSVERPDGSNFTLKIRSTKLEDSAMYFCASSLEQGYTEAFFGQGTRLTVV.

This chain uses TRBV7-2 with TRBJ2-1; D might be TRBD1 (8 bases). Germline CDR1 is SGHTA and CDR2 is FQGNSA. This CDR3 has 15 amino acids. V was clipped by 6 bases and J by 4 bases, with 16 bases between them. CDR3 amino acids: CASRPNRGGYNEQFF. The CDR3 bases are TGTGCCAGCAGACCCAACAGGGGGGGGTACAATGAGCAGTTCTTC.

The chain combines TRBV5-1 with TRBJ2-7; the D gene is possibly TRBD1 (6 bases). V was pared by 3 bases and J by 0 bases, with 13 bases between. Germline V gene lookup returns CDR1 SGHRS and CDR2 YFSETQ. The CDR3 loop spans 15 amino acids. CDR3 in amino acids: CASSWLTGSSYEQYF. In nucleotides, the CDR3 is TGCGCCAGCAGCTGGTTGACAGGTAGCTCCTACGAGCAGTACTTC.